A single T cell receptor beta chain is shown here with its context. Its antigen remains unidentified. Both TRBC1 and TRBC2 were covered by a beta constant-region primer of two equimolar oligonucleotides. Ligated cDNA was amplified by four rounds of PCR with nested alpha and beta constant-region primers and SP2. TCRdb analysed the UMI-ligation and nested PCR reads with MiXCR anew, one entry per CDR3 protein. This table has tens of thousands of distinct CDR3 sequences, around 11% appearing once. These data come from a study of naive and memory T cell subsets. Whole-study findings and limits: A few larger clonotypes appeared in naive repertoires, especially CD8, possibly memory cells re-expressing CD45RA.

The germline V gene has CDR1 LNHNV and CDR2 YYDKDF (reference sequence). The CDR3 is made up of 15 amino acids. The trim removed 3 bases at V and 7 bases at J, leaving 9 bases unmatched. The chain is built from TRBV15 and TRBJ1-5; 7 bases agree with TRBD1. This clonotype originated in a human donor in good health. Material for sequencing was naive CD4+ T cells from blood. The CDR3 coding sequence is TGTGCCACCAGCAGGAAACACAGGGGTGGGCAGCCCCAGCATTTT. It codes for CATSRKHRGGQPQHF.